This T cell receptor (beta chain) is drawn from a study of cytomegalovirus exposure and HLA in healthy donors. Study summary: Unique TCRs from HLA-typed donors, roughly 89 million of them, were held in an early data release.

Study results and caveats: In a later analysis, at a false discovery rate of 0.05, 16,951 TCR beta sequences matched HLA alleles. TCR beta chain V- and J-gene trimming was linked, in a later analysis, to a missense variant in DCLRE1C.

As concerns this clone: As yet, its antigen is unknown.

At sampling all donors were nominally healthy, likely with unrecorded immune exposures. Primers: 60 Vbeta forward and 13 Jbeta reverse. Assay: immunoSEQ multiplex PCR; the TCRdb copy retains only in-frame clones and omits some. The table records approximately 60,000 clones, approximately 80% of them present only once. Germline V gene lookup returns CDR1 LNHDA and CDR2 SQIVND (reference sequence). V lost 3 bases and J lost 0; bases outside the gene matches: 5. This CDR3 has 15 residues. The chain uses TRBV19 and TRBJ2-7, with 7 bases aligning to TRBD1. The sample taken for sequencing was PBMCs. The source is a man between 25 and 39 years old in good health and CMV-seronegative. The CDR3 DNA sequence: TGTGCCAGTAGTATCGCCGGGGACAGCTCCTACGAGCAGTACTTC. Translation gives CASSIAGDSSYEQYF.